Below, 8 T cell receptor beta chains from the same sample are listed, as sequenced in a study of blood T cell repertoires in COVID-19 (dated by TCRdb to between 2020 and 2021). The library was built by means of the immunoSEQ multiplex PCR assay. This immuneACCESS table, as held by TCRdb, lists in-frame sequences with V and J called but not all clones. Of the missing ones, under half trace to an unresolved V gene in checked studies; the others have no known cause. The sample data list 250,000 to 300,000 clones, and about 87% of these were observed just once. 10% of the sample comes from the top ten. Source material: peripheral blood. These receptors were taken from a woman between 65 and 79 years old with COVID-19, enrolled during active disease.

The chain joins TRBV3-1 (or the pseudogene TRBV3-2) to TRBJ2-7, with TRBD2 matching 14 bases. The CDR3 extends over 18 amino acids. V lost 0 bases to trimming and J lost 3 bases; unmatched junction nucleotides: 7. Germline V gene lookup returns CDR1 LGHDT and CDR2 YNNKEL (reference sequence). As DNA, the CDR3 is TGTGCCAGCAGCCAAGAAACCCGGACTAGCGGGAGGTACTACGAGCAGTACTTC. Translating it yields CASSQETRTSGRYYEQYF.

The CDR3 region is CASVRQGSSYEQYF. The DNA of the CDR3 is TGTGCCAGCGTCAGACAGGGTAGCTCCTACGAGCAGTACTTC. This rearrangement joins TRBV7-2 to TRBJ2-7; 7 nucleotides line up with TRBD1. CDR1 is SGHTA and CDR2 is FQGNSA in the germline V gene. The CDR3 contains 14 residues. The J segment lost 0 bases and the V segment lost 8 bases, leaving 7 bases of the junction unmatched.

The V call is TRBV6-5, the J call TRBJ2-7; D is possibly TRBD1 (6 bases). The CDR3 runs 11 residues. V was cut by 9 bases and J by 13 bases, with 19 bases left in between. Per the germline V gene, CDR1 is MNHEY and CDR2 is SVGAGI. The CDR3, as DNA: TGTGCCAGTTACCGTGCGGACAGAAACTACTTC. Encoded protein: CASYRADRNYF.

The rearrangement uses TRBV6-6 and TRBJ1-4; 10 bases match TRBD1. J gave up 4 bases and V 7 bases, and 9 bases lay outside the gene matches. This CDR3 is 16 amino acids long. Germline CDR1 MNHNY, CDR2 SVGAGI (reference sequence). For the CDR3, the DNA is TGTGCCAGCATACTCAGACAGGGGGCGCTTAATGAAAAACTGTTTTTT. Protein sequence: CASILRQGALNEKLFF.

This clone was counted between two and nine times. V usage is TRBV2 and J usage is TRBJ1-5; 9 bases agree with TRBD1. The ends lost 0 bases at V and 6 bases at J; junction bases unmatched: 3. CDR1 and CDR2 from the germline V gene are SNHLY and FYNNEI. The CDR3 extends over 15 amino acids. In nucleotides, the CDR3 is TGTGCCAGCAGTGAAGCAACAGGGGGCGCTCAGCCCCAGCATTTT. Translation: CASSEATGGAQPQHF. The full variable domain, in which reference TRBV2 and TRBJ1-5 provide the parts outside the CDR3, is EPEVTQTPSHQVTQMGQEVILRCVPISNHLYFYWYRQILGQKVEFLVSFYNNEISEKSEIFDDQFSVERPDGSNFTLKIRSTKLEDSAMYFCASSEATGGAQPQHFGDGTRLSIL.

V gene TRBV7-2 combines with J gene TRBJ2-5; D gene unclear. V was trimmed by 1 base and J by 4 bases, leaving 13 bases between them. Germline-derived CDR1 and CDR2 are SGHTA and FQGNSA. There are 15 residues in the CDR3. The CDR3 region is CASSLGRISRETQYF. The CDR3 DNA reads as TGTGCCAGCAGCTTAGGGCGGATATCCCGAGAGACCCAGTACTTC.

A single count supports this clone. The chain links TRBV19 to TRBJ2-2, with TRBD1 matching 10 bases. J was trimmed by 1 base and V by 4 bases; bases with no gene match: 6. CDR3 length equals 17 residues. CDR1 and CDR2 from the germline V gene are LNHDA and SQIVND (reference sequence). The CDR3 protein is CASSRRTGGLNTGELFF. The CDR3, as DNA: TGTGCCAGTAGTAGACGGACAGGGGGACTGAACACCGGGGAGCTGTTTTTT. Full variable domain (missing parts from reference TRBV19 and TRBJ2-2): DGGITQSPKYLFRKEGQNVTLSCEQNLNHDAMYWYRQDPGQGLRLIYYSQIVNDFQKGDIAEGYSVSREKKESFPLTVTSAQKNPTAFYLCASSRRTGGLNTGELFFGEGSRLTVL.

The chain links TRBV16 to TRBJ2-3; the D gene is possibly TRBD2 (5 bases). Germline V gene sequence: CDR1 KGHSY, CDR2 FQNENV. The ends were cut back, 4 bases at V and 7 bases at J, with 12 bases in the middle. The CDR3 contains 13 residues. CDR3 sequence (DNA): TGTGCCAGCAGCCCGGAACCGGGGAATACGCAGTATTTT. Protein product: CASSPEPGNTQYF.